The following is a TCR beta chain sequence with its context. Its antigen is unidentified. The entry originates in a study of shared clonotypes between healthy human individuals. Study-wide points: What naive subsets generally showed was a larger estimated richness than memory subsets showed.

Naive CD4+ cells were CD45RA-selected; the remaining cells were memory. Germline V lookup: CDR1 LGHNA, CDR2 YNFKEQ. The V gene end was trimmed by 4 bases and the J gene end by 8 bases; junction bases not matched to a gene: 14. The CDR3 sequence is 19 residues long. Per the original data handling: Junction-only immunoSEQ data arrived without quality scores, meaning filtering differed. The method was immunoSEQ multiplex PCR; TCRdb's version includes in-frame clones alone and lacks a portion of them. That table furnishes V, J and clone size, whereas the DNA furnished D and trimming. The sample lists about 1 million clones, approximately 80% occurring once.

The receptor's source is a man between 18 and 35 years old in good health. Some clones in this sample may be carry-over from other donors' samples. The chain is built from TRBV4-2 and TRBJ2-1, with 16 bases aligning to TRBD2. The sequenced sample consisted of memory CD4+ T cells from PBMCs. Subset specified: CD45RA-negative fraction. The CDR3 region has the DNA TGTGCCAGCAGCCGAAACCGCGGGACTAGCGGGAGGGCCCCTCATGAGCAGTTCTTC. Protein sequence: CASSRNRGTSGRAPHEQFF.